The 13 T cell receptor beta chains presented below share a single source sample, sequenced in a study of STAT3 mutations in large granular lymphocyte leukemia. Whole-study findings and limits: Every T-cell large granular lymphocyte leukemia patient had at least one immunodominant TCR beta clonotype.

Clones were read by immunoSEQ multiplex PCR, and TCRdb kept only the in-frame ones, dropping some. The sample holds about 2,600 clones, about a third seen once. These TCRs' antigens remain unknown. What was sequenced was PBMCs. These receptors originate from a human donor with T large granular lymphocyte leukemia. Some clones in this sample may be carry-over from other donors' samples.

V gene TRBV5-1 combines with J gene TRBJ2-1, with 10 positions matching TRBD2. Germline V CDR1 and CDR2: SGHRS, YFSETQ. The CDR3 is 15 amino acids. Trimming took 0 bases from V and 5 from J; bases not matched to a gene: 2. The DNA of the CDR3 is TGCGCCAGCAGCTTGGTACTAGCGGGGCACAATGAGCAGTTCTTC. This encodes CASSLVLAGHNEQFF.

Written as DNA, the CDR3 is TGCGCCAGCAGCCAAGATGCCGGGACAGGGGGCACTGAAGCTTTCTTT. This encodes CASSQDAGTGGTEAFF. The V and J genes are TRBV4-3 and TRBJ1-1; TRBD1 matches 11 bases. The CDR3 is 16 residues long. With V trimmed by 0 bases and J by 4 bases, 4 bases remained unmatched. Germline CDR1 is LGHNA and CDR2 is YSLEER.

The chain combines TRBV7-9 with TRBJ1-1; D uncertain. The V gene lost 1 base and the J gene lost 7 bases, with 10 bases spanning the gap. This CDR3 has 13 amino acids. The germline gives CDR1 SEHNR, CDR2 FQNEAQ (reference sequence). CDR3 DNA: TGTGCCAGCAGCTTAGATGAGGACGTTGAAGCTTTCTTT. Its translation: CASSLDEDVEAFF.

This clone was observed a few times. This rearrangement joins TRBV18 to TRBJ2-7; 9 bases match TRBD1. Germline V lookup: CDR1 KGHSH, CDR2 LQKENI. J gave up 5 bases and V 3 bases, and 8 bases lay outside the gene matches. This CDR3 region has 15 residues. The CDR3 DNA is TGTGCCAGCTCACCTCCATCGGACAGGGGTAACGAGCAGTACTTC. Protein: CASSPPSDRGNEQYF.

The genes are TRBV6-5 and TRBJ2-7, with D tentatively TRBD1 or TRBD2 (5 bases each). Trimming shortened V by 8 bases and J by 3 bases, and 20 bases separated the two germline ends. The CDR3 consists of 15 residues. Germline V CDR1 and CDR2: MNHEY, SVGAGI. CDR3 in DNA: TGTGCCAGCTCGAAATGGGGGACGCTCGTCTACGAGCAGTACTTC. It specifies CASSKWGTLVYEQYF.

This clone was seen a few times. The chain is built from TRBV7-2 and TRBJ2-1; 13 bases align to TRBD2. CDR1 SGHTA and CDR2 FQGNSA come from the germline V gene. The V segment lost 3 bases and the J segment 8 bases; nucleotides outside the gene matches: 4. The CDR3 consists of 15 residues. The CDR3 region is CASSFGLAGADEQFF. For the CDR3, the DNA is TGTGCCAGCAGCTTTGGACTAGCGGGGGCCGATGAGCAGTTCTTC.

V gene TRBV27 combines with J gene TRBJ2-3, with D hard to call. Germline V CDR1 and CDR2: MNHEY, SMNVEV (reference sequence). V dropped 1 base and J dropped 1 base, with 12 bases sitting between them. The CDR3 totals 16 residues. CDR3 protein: CASSLYQGSGTDTQYF. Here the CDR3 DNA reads TGTGCCAGCAGTTTATACCAAGGATCGGGCACAGATACGCAGTATTTT.

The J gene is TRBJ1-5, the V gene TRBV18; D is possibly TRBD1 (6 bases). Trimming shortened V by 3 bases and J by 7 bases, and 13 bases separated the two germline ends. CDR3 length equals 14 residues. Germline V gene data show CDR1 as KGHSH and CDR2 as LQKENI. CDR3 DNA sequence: TGTGCCAGCTCACCTTACAGGGACGAACAGCCCCAGCATTTT. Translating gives CASSPYRDEQPQHF.

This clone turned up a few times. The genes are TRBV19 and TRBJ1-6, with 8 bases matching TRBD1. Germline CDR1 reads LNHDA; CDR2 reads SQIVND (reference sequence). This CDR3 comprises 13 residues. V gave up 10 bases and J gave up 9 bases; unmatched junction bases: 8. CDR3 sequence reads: CATSGDRPSPLHF. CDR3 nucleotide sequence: TGTGCCACCTCCGGGGACAGGCCTTCACCCCTCCACTTT.

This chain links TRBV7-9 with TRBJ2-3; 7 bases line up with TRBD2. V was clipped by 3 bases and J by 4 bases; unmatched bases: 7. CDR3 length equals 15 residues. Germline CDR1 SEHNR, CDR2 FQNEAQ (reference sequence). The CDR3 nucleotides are TGTGCCAGCAGCTTGGGTGTCGGGAGGCCAGATACGCAGTATTTT. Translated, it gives CASSLGVGRPDTQYF.

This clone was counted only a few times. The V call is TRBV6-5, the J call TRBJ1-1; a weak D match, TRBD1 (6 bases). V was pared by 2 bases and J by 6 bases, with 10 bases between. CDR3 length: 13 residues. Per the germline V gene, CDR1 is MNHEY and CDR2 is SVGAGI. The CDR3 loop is CASSYEGGAEAFF. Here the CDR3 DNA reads TGTGCCAGCAGTTACGAGGGGGGGGCTGAAGCTTTCTTT.

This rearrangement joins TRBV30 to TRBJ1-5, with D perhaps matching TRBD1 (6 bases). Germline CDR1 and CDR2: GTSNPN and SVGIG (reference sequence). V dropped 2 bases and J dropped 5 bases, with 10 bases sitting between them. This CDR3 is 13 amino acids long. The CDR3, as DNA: TGTGCCTGGAGTTACAGGGCGGATCAGCCCCAGCATTTT. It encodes CAWSYRADQPQHF.

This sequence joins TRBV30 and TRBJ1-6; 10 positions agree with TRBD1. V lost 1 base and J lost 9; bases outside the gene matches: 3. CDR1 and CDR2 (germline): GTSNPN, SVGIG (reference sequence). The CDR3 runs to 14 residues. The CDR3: CAWSDRTGGSPLHF. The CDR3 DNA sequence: TGTGCCTGGAGTGACCGGACAGGGGGTTCACCCCTCCACTTT. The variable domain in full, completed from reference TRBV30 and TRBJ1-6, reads SQTIHQWPATLVQPVGSPLSLECTVEGTSNPNLYWYRQAAGRGLQLLFYSVGIGQISSEVPQNLSASRPQDRQFILSSKKLLLSDSGFYLCAWSDRTGGSPLHFGNGTRLTVT.